The next 22 T cell receptor beta chains were all read from a single sample in a study of regulatory T cells in long-lasting Graves disease. Time point meaning: newly diagnosed GD, antithyroid drugs for less than 3 months. PBMCs were the source of the RNA used for TCR sequencing. The TCR beta library used iRepertoire HTBI primers with Arm-PCR amplification of CDR3. TCRdb recomputed calls from the multiplex PCR reads with MiXCR, one row per CDR3 protein. The sample contains a few hundred thousand distinct CDR3 sequences, approximately 10% of which appear only once. The data also belong to a second study, concerning T cells in Graves' hyperthyroidism and ophthalmopathy.

The sample in question was peripheral blood mononuclear cells (PBMCs), obtained at new diagnosis, from a patient treated with antithyroid drugs. Receptor source: a woman aged 18-29 years with Graves disease.

This clonotype occurred many times. The chain links TRBV12-3 or TRBV12-4 to TRBJ2-2; 7 nucleotides agree with TRBD1. V was clipped by 6 bases and J by 0 bases; unmatched bases: 4. The CDR3 sequence is 15 residues long. As DNA, the CDR3 is TGTGCCAGCAGCCCCGGGACAGCGAACACCGGGGAGCTGTTTTTT. This encodes CASSPGTANTGELFF.

The chain is built from TRBV15 and TRBJ2-5; TRBD2 matches at 7 bases. Germline V gives CDR1 LNHNV, CDR2 YYDKDF (reference sequence). The CDR3 totals 14 residues. Unmatched junction bases numbered 5, after V lost 3 bases and J lost 4 bases. DNA of the CDR3: TGTGCCACCAGCAGGAGGGGCGGGGGAGAGACCCAGTACTTC. Translated: CATSRRGGGETQYF.

This clonotype was recorded at least ten times. The chain employs TRBV27 and TRBJ2-3, with TRBD2 matching over 8 bases. Germline-derived CDR1 and CDR2 are MNHEY and SMNVEV (reference sequence). Unmatched junction bases numbered 5, after V lost 4 bases and J lost 5 bases. The CDR3 consists of 14 residues. The CDR3 spells CASSYGLARDTQYF. In DNA form, the CDR3 reads TGTGCCAGCAGTTATGGACTAGCTCGAGATACGCAGTATTTT.

The sample holds a few counts of this clonotype. The J gene is TRBJ2-1, the V gene TRBV7-3; 13 nucleotides line up with TRBD2. Looked up from germline, CDR1 is SGHTA and CDR2 is FQGTGA. The CDR3 is made up of 15 amino acids. V lost 4 bases, J lost 9 bases, and 6 bases stayed unmatched. The CDR3 sequence: CASSSGLAGDGEQFF. The CDR3, as DNA: TGTGCCAGCAGCTCAGGACTAGCGGGAGACGGTGAGCAGTTCTTC.

This clonotype came up many times. The chain joins TRBV3-1 to TRBJ1-3; D not resolved. V lost 0 bases and J lost 0, with 6 bases in between. Germline CDR1 and CDR2: LGHDT and YNNKEL (reference sequence). CDR3 length: 15 amino acids. CDR3 sequence: CASSQDRSSGNTIYF. CDR3 DNA sequence: TGTGCCAGCAGCCAAGATAGGAGCTCTGGAAACACCATATATTTT.

This clonotype appeared many times. J is TRBJ1-5 and V is TRBV7-9, with D uncertain. This CDR3 comprises 14 residues. V lost 2 bases and J 7 bases, leaving 12 bases between the germline ends. Germline V gene data show CDR1 as SEHNR and CDR2 as FQNEAQ (reference sequence). The CDR3 DNA reads as TGTGCCAGCAGCTTACCGGGGTCGGGGCAGCCCCAGCATTTT. Amino acids: CASSLPGSGQPQHF. Supplemented by reference TRBV7-9 and TRBJ1-5, the full variable domain reads DTGVSQNPRHKITKRGQNVTFRCDPISEHNRLYWYRQTLGQGPEFLTYFQNEAQLEKSRLLSDRFSAERPKGSFSTLEIQRTEQGDSAMYLCASSLPGSGQPQHFGDGTRLSIL.

This clonotype was seen many times. The J gene is TRBJ2-1, the V gene TRBV11-2; TRBD1 matches 8 bases. V trimming: 2 bases; J trimming: 9 bases; junction bases outside the gene matches: 9. Germline-derived CDR1 and CDR2 are SGHAT and FQNNGV. The CDR3 covers 15 residues. The CDR3 reads CASSLRGRGRAEQFF. DNA for the CDR3: TGTGCCAGCAGCTTAAGGGGCAGGGGGCGGGCTGAGCAGTTCTTC.

This clonotype appeared many times. The chain is built from TRBV18 and TRBJ2-7, with 7 positions matching TRBD1. The CDR3 has 15 amino acids. V lost 3 bases to trimming and J lost 0 bases; unmatched junction nucleotides: 5. In germline, CDR1 is KGHSH, CDR2 LQKENI. CDR3 sequence (DNA): TGTGCCAGCTCACCGCCGGACAGGTACTCCTACGAGCAGTACTTC. Protein product: CASSPPDRYSYEQYF. The whole variable domain, remainder taken from reference TRBV18 and TRBJ2-7, is NAGVMQNPRHLVRRRGQEARLRCSPMKGHSHVYWYRQLPEEGLKFMVYLQKENIIDESGMPKERFSAEFPKEGPSILRIQQVVRGDSAAYFCASSPPDRYSYEQYFGPGTRLTVT.

Comment on this clonotype: A much larger clone lies a single base off, so this may be a read error. The rearrangement uses TRBV6-2 or TRBV6-3 and TRBJ2-1; possible D gene TRBD1, 5 bases. Germline V lookup: CDR1 MNHEY, CDR2 SVGEGT. Deletions cut 6 bases from V and 5 bases from J, with 20 bases between. The CDR3 spans 16 residues. The CDR3 sequence: CASSLRVLPNNNEQFF. CDR3 bases: TGTGCCAGCAGCCTCAGGGTTTTACCAAACAACAATGAGCAGTTCTTC.

The rearrangement links TRBV13 to TRBJ1-1; D gene unclear. CDR1 and CDR2 from the germline V gene are PRHDT and FYEKMQ (reference sequence). Trimming took off 1 base at V and 5 bases at J, with 11 bases between the two ends. The CDR3 is 14 residues long. CDR3 nucleotide sequence: TGTGCCAGCAGCTTAGTCGATCGGGGTACTGAAGCTTTCTTT. As protein: CASSLVDRGTEAFF.

This clonotype was observed at least ten times. The J gene is TRBJ1-2, the V gene TRBV27; TRBD1 agrees at 7 bases. With V trimmed by 5 bases and J by 5 bases, 8 bases remained unmatched. This CDR3 contains 14 residues. Germline CDR1 reads MNHEY; CDR2 reads SMNVEV (reference sequence). The CDR3 region has the DNA TGTGCCAGCAGTGTGACAGGGTCCCATTATGGCTACACCTTC. It translates to CASSVTGSHYGYTF.

This clonotype was counted ten times or more. The rearrangement joins TRBV20-1 to TRBJ2-1, with TRBD2 identical over 10 bases. This CDR3 has 14 amino acids. The germline gives CDR1 DFQATT, CDR2 SNEGSKA (reference sequence). Trimming removed 0 bases from V and 7 bases from J; junction bases left unmatched: 3. The chain's CDR3 is CSARDSGRWNEQFF. As DNA, the CDR3 is TGCAGTGCTAGAGATAGCGGGAGGTGGAATGAGCAGTTCTTC.

This clonotype was seen repeatedly, ten times or more. The J gene is TRBJ2-1, the V gene TRBV28, with D unresolved. This CDR3 is 15 amino acids long. V lost 7 bases, J lost 0 bases, and 13 bases lay in between. Germline CDR1 reads MDHEN; CDR2 reads SYDVKM. The CDR3 DNA reads as TGTGCCAGCACCCCCCTCGAACGCTCCTACAATGAGCAGTTCTTC. Protein sequence: CASTPLERSYNEQFF.

This clonotype has ten or more counts. The chain employs TRBV28 and TRBJ2-1; D is ambiguous. Trimming took 2 bases from V and 1 from J, leaving 21 bases between them. The CDR3 is 19 residues long. Germline V gene lookup returns CDR1 MDHEN and CDR2 SYDVKM. The CDR3 loop reads CASSLLSPSNKKSYNEQFF. The CDR3 nucleotides are TGTGCCAGCAGTTTACTAAGCCCTTCGAACAAGAAGTCCTACAATGAGCAGTTCTTC.

This clonotype was counted ten times or more. The V and J genes are TRBV28 and TRBJ1-5; no reliable D call. This CDR3 contains 16 residues. Germline V gene data show CDR1 as MDHEN and CDR2 as SYDVKM. Trimming stripped 2 bases from V and 2 bases from J, with 13 bases between. In DNA, the CDR3 is TGTGCCAGCAGTTTAAACAGCTGGGAGGGCAATCAGCCCCAGCATTTT. It yields the protein CASSLNSWEGNQPQHF.

The J gene is TRBJ2-1, the V gene TRBV7-9; 7 bases fit TRBD2. The length of the CDR3 is 16 residues. The V segment lost 1 base and the J segment 4 bases; nucleotides outside the gene matches: 7. Germline-derived CDR1 and CDR2 are SEHNR and FQNEAQ (reference sequence). This CDR3 is CASSLDGGGPYNEQFF. In DNA, the CDR3 is TGTGCCAGCAGCTTAGATGGGGGGGGACCATACAATGAGCAGTTCTTC.

The J gene is TRBJ2-2, the V gene TRBV11-2; no firm D call. The CDR3 covers 14 residues. V lost 5 bases and J lost 4, with 11 bases in between. CDR1 and CDR2 (germline): SGHAT, FQNNGV. The CDR3 protein is CASSLTQITGELFF. The CDR3 nucleotides are TGTGCCAGCAGCCTCACACAGATCACCGGGGAGCTGTTTTTT.

This clonotype has a count of ten or more. Written as DNA, the CDR3 is TGTGCCAGCAGTCGCACAGGGGGCGGTGAGCAGTTCTTC. Encoded protein: CASSRTGGGEQFF. The J gene is TRBJ2-1, the V gene TRBV12-3 or TRBV12-4; 9 bases match TRBD1. CDR3 length: 13 amino acids. Trimming removed 5 bases from V and 9 bases from J; junction bases left unmatched: 5.

The sample holds a few counts of this clonotype. The V gene is TRBV20-1, the J gene TRBJ2-2; 9 bases fit TRBD2. The CDR3 runs to 16 residues. CDR1 and CDR2 from the germline V gene are DFQATT and SNEGSKA (reference sequence). Trimming cost V 0 bases and J 7 bases; bases outside gene matches: 9. The CDR3: CSAREAAGGVSGELFF. In DNA form, the CDR3 reads TGCAGTGCTAGAGAAGCGGCGGGGGGGGTGAGCGGGGAGCTGTTTTTT.

The rearrangement uses TRBV20-1 and TRBJ2-1, with D unclear. Germline CDR1 is DFQATT and CDR2 is SNEGSKA (reference sequence). This CDR3 region has 14 residues. For the CDR3, the DNA is TGCAGCGTCAAGAAGGCCGGGTCCTACAATGAGCAGTTCTTC. Translating gives CSVKKAGSYNEQFF.

In this sample, this clonotype turned up many times. This chain uses TRBV12-3 or TRBV12-4 with TRBJ2-3; TRBD2 is a possible D gene (6 bases). CDR3 length equals 18 residues. Trimming took off 4 bases at V and 7 bases at J, with 27 bases between the two ends. The CDR3 region is CASSSNLPVGGRMNTQYF. The CDR3 DNA sequence: TGTGCCAGCAGTTCCAACCTCCCGGTTGGTGGGAGGATGAATACGCAGTATTTT.

This clonotype was observed many times. CDR3 nucleotides: TGTGCCAGCAGTTCTTGGGGCGGATCCCTAAACCACCTAGGTTTGGATACGCAGTATTTT. Amino acid sequence: CASSSWGGSLNHLGLDTQYF. The V and J genes are TRBV6-2 or TRBV6-3 and TRBJ2-3, with a possible D match to TRBD1 (5 bases). The CDR3 loop spans 20 amino acids. Germline CDR1 reads MNHEY; CDR2 reads SVGEGT. Trimming removed 4 bases at V and 6 bases at J, with 32 bases between.